What follows describes a single TCR beta chain. What it binds is not known. The sample is drawn from a study of T cell responses to AZD1222 COVID-19 vaccine. Findings and limits, study-wide: Across the whole spike, CD4 TCRs peaked at regions 160-218 and 743-854. Repertoires were sampled only after the peak T cell response. A rise in Spike-specific TCR breadth and depth followed two AZD1222 doses.

The analysis combined second doses at about 4 or about 12 weeks. Repertoires were generated with immunoSEQ multiplex PCR, while TCRdb's copy carries only in-frame clones and drops some. The sample holds 60,000 to 85,000 clones, over 75% seen once. The sample here was peripheral blood, taken 28 days after the second AZD1222 dose. The source of this sequence is an adult who received the AZD1222 COVID-19 vaccine.

CDR3 nucleotides: TGCAGTGCTGACAGCAGGGGGGAGCAGTACTTC. Residues: CSADSRGEQYF. The J gene is TRBJ2-7, the V gene TRBV20-1; 7 bases align to TRBD1. The V gene end was trimmed by 5 bases and the J gene end by 7 bases; junction bases not matched to a gene: 5. The length of the CDR3 is 11 residues. Per the germline V gene, CDR1 is DFQATT and CDR2 is SNEGSKA (reference sequence).